The 25 T cell receptor beta chains in this list originate from one sample, sequenced in a study of response to subunit inactivated influenza vaccine. MiXCR, run by TCRdb on the RT-PCR reads, gives a single entry per CDR3 protein. The sample yields hundreds of thousands of distinct CDR3 sequences, about 15% seen once. Material: PBMCs from blood, obtained approximately 15 days before vaccination. The receptors derive from a man in his forties or fifties who received an inactivated influenza vaccine.

This clonotype came up a few times. The chain recombines TRBV2 with TRBJ2-2; 12 nucleotides match TRBD1. CDR1 is SNHLY and CDR2 is FYNNEI in the germline V gene. Germline trimming cut 8 bases from V and 3 bases from J; bases unmatched to any gene: 7. CDR3 length: 16 residues. Here the CDR3 DNA reads TGTGCCAGCGGCGGGACAGGGGGCTTGTACACCGGGGAGCTGTTTTTT. Protein product: CASGGTGGLYTGELFF. Full variable domain (outside the CDR3, taken from reference TRBV2 and TRBJ2-2): EPEVTQTPSHQVTQMGQEVILRCVPISNHLYFYWYRQILGQKVEFLVSFYNNEISEKSEIFDDQFSVERPDGSNFTLKIRSTKLEDSAMYFCASGGTGGLYTGELFFGEGSRLTVL.

The rearrangement uses TRBV13 and TRBJ1-1; 7 positions agree with TRBD1. The V gene end was trimmed by 4 bases and the J gene end by 3 bases; junction bases not matched to a gene: 11. This CDR3 has 16 amino acids. Germline CDR1 and CDR2: PRHDT and FYEKMQ (reference sequence). CDR3 coding DNA: TGTGCCAGCAGCTCTCCCGGGACAGTATTTTACACTGAAGCTTTCTTT. Its translation is CASSSPGTVFYTEAFF. Supplemented by reference TRBV13 and TRBJ1-1, the full variable domain reads AAGVIQSPRHLIKEKRETATLKCYPIPRHDTVYWYQQGPGQDPQFLISFYEKMQSDKGSIPDRFSAQQFSDYHSELNMSSLELGDSALYFCASSSPGTVFYTEAFFGQGTRLTVV.

This clonotype was observed many times. This sequence joins TRBV5-1 and TRBJ1-2; perhaps TRBD1 as D (6 bases). Germline V CDR1 and CDR2: SGHRS, YFSETQ. The ends were cut back, 0 bases at V and 6 bases at J, with 9 bases in the middle. This CDR3 comprises 13 residues. CDR3 bases: TGCGCCAGCAGCTTGGCAGGGGTCGATGGCTACACCTTC. Its translation: CASSLAGVDGYTF.

This clonotype was detected many times. This sequence joins TRBV9 and TRBJ2-1; D is perhaps TRBD2 (7 bases). V lost 0 bases and J lost 2, with 9 bases in between. The length of the CDR3 is 15 residues. In germline, CDR1 is SGDLS, CDR2 YYNGEE. Here the CDR3 reads CASSVVGGPYNEQFF. Written as DNA, the CDR3 is TGTGCCAGCAGCGTAGTGGGGGGGCCCTACAATGAGCAGTTCTTC.

This chain uses TRBV19 with TRBJ2-2; D is perhaps TRBD2 (5 bases). The V end was cut by 6 bases, the J end by 6 bases, with 8 bases between. This CDR3 has 12 residues. From germline, CDR1 is LNHDA and CDR2 SQIVND (reference sequence). This CDR3 is CASRRGSGELFF. In DNA, the CDR3 is TGTGCCAGTAGACGAGGGTCCGGGGAGCTGTTTTTT. Full variable domain (remainder filled in from reference TRBV19 and TRBJ2-2): DGGITQSPKYLFRKEGQNVTLSCEQNLNHDAMYWYRQDPGQGLRLIYYSQIVNDFQKGDIAEGYSVSREKKESFPLTVTSAQKNPTAFYLCASRRGSGELFFGEGSRLTVL.

The chain joins TRBV15 to TRBJ2-5; TRBD2 agrees at 13 bases. With V trimmed by 1 base and J by 4 bases, 3 bases remained unmatched. In germline, CDR1 is LNHNV, CDR2 YYDKDF (reference sequence). The CDR3 covers 16 residues. The chain's CDR3 is CATSRAGTSGVETQYF. For the CDR3, the DNA is TGTGCCACCAGCAGAGCCGGGACTAGCGGGGTAGAGACCCAGTACTTC.

This clonotype was detected a few times. The chain carries TRBV15 and TRBJ1-3, with D perhaps matching TRBD1 (6 bases). Per the germline V gene, CDR1 is LNHNV and CDR2 is YYDKDF (reference sequence). There are 15 residues in the CDR3. Trimming shortened V by 0 bases and J by 2 bases, and 8 bases separated the two germline ends. As DNA, the CDR3 is TGTGCCACCAGCAGAGATCGGACAGCTGGAAACACCATATATTTT. Protein: CATSRDRTAGNTIYF.

The chain is built from TRBV7-6 and TRBJ2-7; 12 bases fit TRBD2. The CDR3 contains 15 residues. Germline-derived CDR1 and CDR2 are SGHVS and FNYEAQ. V was clipped by 5 bases and J by 5 bases; unmatched bases: 7. The CDR3 sequence: CASSPRTSGTDEQYF. The CDR3 DNA is TGTGCCAGCAGCCCGAGGACTAGCGGGACCGACGAGCAGTACTTC.

V usage is TRBV20-1 and J usage is TRBJ2-1; D gene uncertain. CDR3 length: 13 residues. V was clipped by 0 bases and J by 3 bases, with 6 bases between them. CDR1 DFQATT and CDR2 SNEGSKA come from the germline V gene (reference sequence). The CDR3 loop is CSARDTNYNEQFF. In DNA form, the CDR3 reads TGCAGTGCTAGAGATACTAACTACAATGAGCAGTTCTTC.

The CDR3 spells CATSRDGGGGRETQYF. CDR3 coding DNA: TGTGCCACCAGCAGAGATGGAGGAGGAGGGAGGGAGACCCAGTACTTC. This chain uses TRBV15 with TRBJ2-5; D possibly corresponds to TRBD2 (6 bases). CDR1 and CDR2 (germline): LNHNV, YYDKDF (reference sequence). V was pared by 0 bases and J by 5 bases, with 16 bases between. The CDR3 loop spans 16 amino acids.

The chain joins TRBV5-1 to TRBJ1-2, with D uncertain. CDR3 size: 13 residues. Germline V gene data show CDR1 as SGHRS and CDR2 as YFSETQ. Trimming pared 1 base from V and 6 bases from J, leaving 10 bases between. CDR3 amino acids: CASSLRPGHGYTF. CDR3 nucleotide sequence: TGCGCCAGCAGCTTGAGACCTGGCCATGGCTACACCTTC.

The chain links TRBV5-1 to TRBJ1-1, with 12 bases fitting TRBD1. Trimming at V came to 4 bases and at J to 5 bases, leaving 12 bases not matched to a gene. Germline V gene data show CDR1 as SGHRS and CDR2 as YFSETQ. This CDR3 has 17 residues. The CDR3 coding sequence is TGCGCCAGCAGCCAAGTCCCGGGACAGGGGGCGCGGACTGAAGCTTTCTTT. This encodes CASSQVPGQGARTEAFF.

This clonotype was observed a few times. This chain joins TRBV24-1 and TRBJ2-3, with 9 bases fitting TRBD1. CDR1 and CDR2 (germline): KGHDR, SFDVKD. V was clipped by 5 bases and J by 5 bases; unmatched bases: 10. This CDR3 has 16 amino acids. For the CDR3, the DNA is TGTGCCACCAGTGCGGGTGTCGGGACAGGGCTAGATACGCAGTATTTT. Encoded protein: CATSAGVGTGLDTQYF.

The V and J genes are TRBV18 and TRBJ2-1; D may match TRBD1 or TRBD2 (5 bases each). The CDR3 spans 13 residues. CDR1 KGHSH and CDR2 LQKENI come from the germline V gene. Trimming removed 6 bases from V and 10 bases from J, with 16 bases in between. The CDR3 DNA reads as TGTGCCAGCTCCCGAAGCCGGGACCAAGAGCAGTTCTTC. Translation gives CASSRSRDQEQFF.

V usage is TRBV6-1 and J usage is TRBJ1-2, with a possible D match to TRBD1 (5 bases). The CDR3 runs to 13 residues. V dropped 5 bases and J dropped 6 bases, with 13 bases sitting between them. Germline V gene lookup returns CDR1 MNHNS and CDR2 SASEGT. The CDR3 DNA sequence: TGTGCCAGCAGTCGTCAGGGAGGGAATGGCTACACCTTC. This codes for CASSRQGGNGYTF.

V usage is TRBV10-3 and J usage is TRBJ2-2; no clear D. This CDR3 has 13 residues. Trimming shortened V by 7 bases and J by 1 base, and 7 bases separated the two germline ends. Germline lookup yields CDR1 ENHRY and CDR2 SYGVKD. CDR3 coding DNA: TGTGCCATCACCGGGCAGAACACCGGGGAGCTGTTTTTT. Amino acids: CAITGQNTGELFF.

This clonotype was picked up a small number of times. The rearrangement links TRBV19 to TRBJ2-1; 10 bases match TRBD1. Trimming removed 5 bases from V and 5 bases from J; junction bases left unmatched: 9. The CDR3 is made up of 16 amino acids. CDR1 LNHDA and CDR2 SQIVND come from the germline V gene (reference sequence). The CDR3: CASSPRFGTGDNEQFF. The CDR3 DNA is TGTGCCAGTAGTCCCCGGTTTGGGACAGGGGACAATGAGCAGTTCTTC.

This clonotype was seen only a few times. The V and J genes are TRBV6-5 and TRBJ2-7, with D hard to call. Germline V gene lookup returns CDR1 MNHEY and CDR2 SVGAGI. The CDR3 runs to 15 residues. Deletions cut 0 bases from V and 6 bases from J, with 15 bases between. The CDR3 reads CASSYSPGQRIEQYF. The CDR3 DNA sequence: TGTGCCAGCAGTTACTCTCCGGGCCAACGGATCGAGCAGTACTTC.

The table lists this clonotype with a few counts. This chain links TRBV28 with TRBJ2-7, with 10 bases lining up with TRBD1. In germline, CDR1 is MDHEN, CDR2 SYDVKM. V was clipped by 5 bases and J by 3 bases; unmatched bases: 13. This CDR3 is built from 17 residues. The CDR3 loop reads CASSLDTLGQGYYEQYF. CDR3 nucleotide sequence: TGTGCCAGCAGTCTAGATACGTTGGGACAGGGGTACTACGAGCAGTACTTC.

This clonotype showed up just a few times. CDR3 loop: CASSSWGQEQFF. The DNA for the CDR3 is TGTGCCAGCAGTTCGTGGGGACAGGAGCAGTTCTTC. The V gene is TRBV12-3 or TRBV12-4, the J gene TRBJ2-1, with 7 bases identical to TRBD1. V lost 4 bases and J lost 10; bases outside the gene matches: 4. The CDR3 consists of 12 residues.

The chain recombines TRBV24-1 with TRBJ2-1, with D maybe TRBD2 (6 bases). Germline loops: CDR1 KGHDR, CDR2 SFDVKD. The CDR3 totals 15 residues. Trimming stripped 4 bases from V and 3 bases from J, with 12 bases between. The CDR3 spells CATSESRGSYNEQFF. The CDR3 DNA reads TGTGCCACCAGTGAATCCCGGGGGAGCTACAATGAGCAGTTCTTC.

This clonotype was found a few times. The chain's CDR3 is CASKRDGPSGANVLTF. The CDR3 DNA follows: TGTGCCAGTAAAAGGGACGGTCCATCTGGGGCCAACGTCCTGACTTTC. This rearrangement joins TRBV27 to TRBJ2-6; D is perhaps TRBD1 or TRBD2 (5 bases each). V lost 9 bases and J lost 1, with 16 bases in between. Per the germline V gene, CDR1 is MNHEY and CDR2 is SMNVEV (reference sequence). The CDR3 has 16 amino acids.

The V and J genes are TRBV6-1 and TRBJ2-3; 7 bases line up with TRBD2. V lost 1 base, J lost 14 bases, and 15 bases stayed unmatched. The CDR3 extends over 15 amino acids. In germline, CDR1 is MNHNS, CDR2 SASEGT. Here the CDR3 DNA reads TGTGCCAGCAGTGAAGATTCGGCGGGGAGGGGCCGTTTGTATTTT. Amino acids: CASSEDSAGRGRLYF.

The V and J genes are TRBV5-5 and TRBJ2-1, with D unclear. CDR1 SGHKS and CDR2 YYEKEE come from the germline V gene (reference sequence). This CDR3 is built from 15 residues. V was trimmed by 4 bases and J by 0 bases, leaving 11 bases between them. DNA for the CDR3: TGTGCCAGCAGCGTCCAGTCTAGCTCCTACAATGAGCAGTTCTTC. It codes for CASSVQSSSYNEQFF.

This rearrangement joins TRBV9 to TRBJ1-1; D is perhaps TRBD1 (5 bases). This CDR3 contains 16 residues. V was shortened by 3 bases and J by 8 bases, with 23 bases between the two germline ends. Germline V gene sequence: CDR1 SGDLS, CDR2 YYNGEE. This CDR3 is CASSESPLDIDGEAFF. The CDR3 DNA sequence: TGTGCCAGCAGCGAAAGTCCCCTGGACATAGACGGCGAAGCTTTCTTT.